Listed here are 20 T cell receptor beta chains from one sample, sequenced in a study of T cell responses to AZD1222 COVID-19 vaccine. Repertoires were generated with immunoSEQ multiplex PCR, while TCRdb's copy carries only in-frame clones and drops some. The sample shows over 150,000 clones, 92% of them seen only once. The input for sequencing was peripheral blood, taken on day 0 of MenACWY control vaccination. Receptors were obtained from an adult in good health.

V is TRBV2 and J is TRBJ2-7; 8 bases are shared with TRBD2. V lost 7 bases and J lost 7; bases outside the gene matches: 6. The CDR3 runs 12 residues. Germline CDR1 and CDR2: SNHLY and FYNNEI. CDR3 nucleotide sequence: TGTGCCAGCAATCCGGGGGGGACAGAGCAGTACTTC. This translates into CASNPGGTEQYF.

The chain recombines TRBV7-9 with TRBJ2-7, with 8 bases identical to TRBD2. V lost 1 base to trimming and J lost 5 bases; unmatched junction nucleotides: 4. The germline CDR1 and CDR2 sequences are SEHNR and FQNEAQ (reference sequence). The CDR3 is made up of 14 amino acids. CDR3 nucleotides: TGTGCCAGCAGCTTAGAGGGACTAGGGGACGAGCAGTACTTC. This gives the protein CASSLEGLGDEQYF. The entire variable domain, with the rest obtained from reference TRBV7-9 and TRBJ2-7, is as follows: DTGVSQNPRHKITKRGQNVTFRCDPISEHNRLYWYRQTLGQGPEFLTYFQNEAQLEKSRLLSDRFSAERPKGSFSTLEIQRTEQGDSAMYLCASSLEGLGDEQYFGPGTRLTVT.

This chain connects TRBV6-4 to TRBJ1-6; a weak D match, TRBD1 (6 bases). Germline V gene data show CDR1 as MRHNA and CDR2 as SNTAGT. Trimming pared 3 bases from V and 3 bases from J, leaving 6 bases between. The CDR3 has 14 amino acids. The CDR3 sequence is CASSEDSYNSPLHF. The CDR3 DNA reads as TGTGCCAGCAGTGAGGACAGCTATAATTCACCCCTCCACTTT.

This clone was observed once. This chain uses TRBV11-2 with TRBJ2-5, with TRBD2 matching over 10 bases. This CDR3 is built from 16 residues. V gave up 6 bases and J gave up 0 bases; unmatched junction bases: 7. In germline, CDR1 is SGHAT, CDR2 FQNNGV. The CDR3 DNA reads TGTGCCAGCAGTCGCGGGACTAGCGTTGACCAAGAGACCCAGTACTTC. This gives the protein CASSRGTSVDQETQYF. The full variable domain, completed using reference TRBV11-2 and TRBJ2-5, is EAGVAQSPRYKIIEKRQSVAFWCNPISGHATLYWYQQILGQGPKLLIQFQNNGVVDDSQLPKDRFSAERLKGVDSTLKIQPAKLEDSAVYLCASSRGTSVDQETQYFGPGTRLLVL.

The rearrangement joins TRBV19 to TRBJ1-6; D is unresolved. The CDR3 contains 16 residues. With 7 bases removed from V and 0 bases from J, the gap between germline ends came to 13 bases. Looked up from germline, CDR1 is LNHDA and CDR2 is SQIVND (reference sequence). In DNA form, the CDR3 reads TGTGCCAGTAAAGAGACACTGCTCTCCTATAATTCACCCCTCCACTTT. Translation: CASKETLLSYNSPLHF.

In nucleotides, the CDR3 is TGTGCCAGCAGCCTAGAACGCGGGGGCAGCTCCTACGAGCAGTACTTC. This codes for CASSLERGGSSYEQYF. The rearrangement links TRBV7-9 to TRBJ2-7, with TRBD2 as a possible D gene (7 bases). V dropped 5 bases and J dropped 0 bases, with 17 bases sitting between them. The CDR3 consists of 16 residues. In germline, CDR1 is SEHNR, CDR2 FQNEAQ (reference sequence).

The chain couples TRBV24-1 to TRBJ1-2; D perhaps matches TRBD1 (5 bases). CDR3 length equals 15 residues. The V gene lost 5 bases and the J gene lost 4 bases, with 16 bases spanning the gap. Per the germline V gene, CDR1 is KGHDR and CDR2 is SFDVKD. Here the CDR3 DNA reads TGTGCCACCAGTGCCTTGGCCAGGGAAGTCTATGGCTACACCTTC. This gives the protein CATSALAREVYGYTF.

This clone was seen a single time. J is TRBJ1-2 and V is TRBV7-2; D remains ambiguous. Trimming removed 1 base from V and 7 bases from J, with 10 bases in between. Germline assignment: CDR1 SGHTA and CDR2 FQGNSA. This CDR3 has 13 residues. This CDR3 is CASSLGRQSGYTF. CDR3 bases: TGTGCCAGCAGCTTAGGACGGCAGAGTGGCTACACCTTC.

The CDR3: CASSLRDRIHEQYF. CDR3 sequence (DNA): TGTGCCAGCAGCCTCCGGGACAGAATTCACGAGCAGTACTTC. This rearrangement joins TRBV14 to TRBJ2-7, with 7 bases aligning to TRBD1. CDR3 size: 14 residues. Germline loops: CDR1 SGHDN, CDR2 FVKESK. V was pared by 4 bases and J by 5 bases, with 8 bases of the junction left unmatched.

V and J are TRBV15 and TRBJ2-5; D may be TRBD2 (5 bases). Germline assignment: CDR1 LNHNV and CDR2 YYDKDF (reference sequence). CDR3 length: 14 amino acids. Trimming removed 8 bases from V and 1 base from J, with 14 bases in between. This CDR3 is CATSGLAFQETQYF. The CDR3 DNA is TGTGCCACCTCCGGCTTAGCGTTCCAAGAGACCCAGTACTTC.

The sample holds one count of this clone. The chain employs TRBV7-3 and TRBJ2-2; 10 bases map to TRBD2. With V trimmed by 1 base and J by 9 bases, 8 bases remained unmatched. CDR3 length equals 16 residues. The germline V gene encodes CDR1 SGHTA and CDR2 FQGTGA. In DNA form, the CDR3 reads TGTGCCAGCAGCTTAAATCCTAGCGGGAGTTCCAGGGAGCTGTTTTTT. Its translation is CASSLNPSGSSRELFF.

This chain connects TRBV6-4 to TRBJ1-1; D is possibly TRBD1 (5 bases). CDR3 length: 13 amino acids. V was shortened by 4 bases and J by 8 bases, with 14 bases between the two germline ends. Germline CDR1 and CDR2: MRHNA and SNTAGT. CDR3 amino acids: CASSAGVGGEAFF. DNA for the CDR3: TGTGCCAGCAGTGCAGGTGTTGGGGGGGAAGCTTTCTTT.

This clone was recorded once. The rearrangement links TRBV19 to TRBJ1-1, with TRBD1 matching over 7 bases. V dropped 2 bases and J dropped 5; count of bases not matched to a gene: 5. Germline V CDR1 and CDR2: LNHDA, SQIVND (reference sequence). This CDR3 comprises 14 residues. CDR3 sequence (DNA): TGTGCCAGTAGTATATTAGACAGGGATACTGAAGCTTTCTTT. Amino acids: CASSILDRDTEAFF.

The DNA of the CDR3 is TGTGCCAGCAGCAGGACAGGGGGCGGAAACACCATATATTTT. It is translated as CASSRTGGGNTIYF. The rearrangement joins TRBV9 to TRBJ1-3; the match to TRBD1 covers 11 bases. The V gene end was trimmed by 4 bases and the J gene end by 4 bases; junction bases not matched to a gene: 1. Germline values: CDR1 SGDLS, CDR2 YYNGEE. The CDR3 loop spans 14 amino acids.

The chain is built from TRBV27 and TRBJ1-4, with 7 bases identical to TRBD1. The length of the CDR3 is 14 residues. The ends lost 7 bases at V and 8 bases at J; junction bases unmatched: 10. Germline CDR1 MNHEY, CDR2 SMNVEV (reference sequence). CDR3 sequence reads: CASTKTGWREKLFF. CDR3 nucleotide sequence: TGTGCCAGCACAAAGACAGGGTGGAGAGAAAAACTGTTTTTT.

V gene TRBV27 combines with J gene TRBJ2-7; 7 bases map to TRBD2. Germline V gene sequence: CDR1 MNHEY, CDR2 SMNVEV (reference sequence). This CDR3 spans 15 amino acids. With 2 bases clipped from V and 7 bases from J, the junction kept 11 bases outside the gene matches. This CDR3 reads CASSLVAGAPREQYF. The CDR3 DNA reads TGTGCCAGCAGTTTAGTCGCGGGAGCCCCCAGGGAGCAGTACTTC.

The genes are TRBV6-2 or TRBV6-3 and TRBJ1-5; no clear D. Trimming removed 0 bases at V and 1 base at J, with 10 bases between. The CDR3 loop spans 16 amino acids. Germline V gene data show CDR1 as MNHEY and CDR2 as SVGEGT. DNA for the CDR3: TGTGCCAGCAGTTACTCGATCAGCGTGAGCAATCAGCCCCAGCATTTT. It specifies CASSYSISVSNQPQHF.

A few counts support this clone. Other DNA sequences in the sample encode the same CDR3. The chain joins TRBV28 to TRBJ1-4; 10 bases line up with TRBD1. V lost 5 bases and J lost 8; bases outside the gene matches: 5. Germline V gives CDR1 MDHEN, CDR2 SYDVKM. The CDR3 length is 14 residues. This CDR3 reads CASSLDRGREKLFF. CDR3 sequence (DNA): TGTGCCAGCAGTCTCGACAGGGGGCGGGAAAAACTGTTTTTT.

This clone was seen only a few times. The chain uses TRBV2 and TRBJ1-1; 7 bases map to TRBD1. Germline trimming cut 6 bases from V and 1 base from J; bases unmatched to any gene: 8. This CDR3 contains 15 residues. CDR1 is SNHLY and CDR2 is FYNNEI in the germline V gene. The CDR3 is CASRAQTGWNTEAFF. The CDR3 nucleotides are TGTGCCAGCAGGGCTCAGACAGGGTGGAACACTGAAGCTTTCTTT.

The chain employs TRBV5-1 and TRBJ2-1; the D is unclear. CDR1 is SGHRS and CDR2 is YFSETQ in the germline V gene. The CDR3 runs to 14 residues. The ends were cut back, 1 base at V and 1 base at J, with 6 bases in the middle. CDR3 in amino acids: CASSLMPSYNEQFF. Written as DNA, the CDR3 is TGCGCCAGCAGCTTGATGCCTTCCTACAATGAGCAGTTCTTC.